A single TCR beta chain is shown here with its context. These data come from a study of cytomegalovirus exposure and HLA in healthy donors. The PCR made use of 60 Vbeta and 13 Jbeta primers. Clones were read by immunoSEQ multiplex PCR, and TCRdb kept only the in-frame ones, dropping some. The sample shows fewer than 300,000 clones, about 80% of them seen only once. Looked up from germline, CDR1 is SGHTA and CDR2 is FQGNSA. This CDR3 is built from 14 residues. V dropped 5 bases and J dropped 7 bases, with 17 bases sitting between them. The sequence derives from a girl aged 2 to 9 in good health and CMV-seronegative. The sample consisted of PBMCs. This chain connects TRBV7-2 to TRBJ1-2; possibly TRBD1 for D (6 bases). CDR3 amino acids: CASSQGRGAGGYTF. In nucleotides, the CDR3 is TGTGCCAGCAGCCAGGGGCGAGGGGCGGGTGGCTACACCTTC.